The source of this TCR beta chain is a study of T cells in Graves' hyperthyroidism and ophthalmopathy. Study-wide results and limits: It was a median approximately 6.9 months before onset that the model predicted ophthalmopathy. Ophthalmopathy stood apart from stable hyperthyroidism in a 13 V-J model.

The sample holds many counts of this clonotype. No antigen is known for it. Template material for amplifying TCR beta CDR3 regions consisted of RNA transcripts. In the first-round RT-PCR of the TCR CDR3, the HTBI primer set was used. Each CDR3 protein gets one entry after TCRdb re-called the multiplex PCR reads with MiXCR. The sample contains almost 350,000 distinct CDR3 sequences, around 18% of which appear only once. Germline CDR1 is DFQATT and CDR2 is SNEGSKA (reference sequence). V was trimmed by 6 bases and J by 4 bases, leaving 19 bases between them. This CDR3 is built from 14 residues. The chain couples TRBV20-1 to TRBJ2-7, with TRBD1 as a possible D gene (6 bases). Specimen: blood. The TCR sequence derives from a woman aged 35 to 49 with Graves' ophthalmopathy. CDR3 in amino acids: CSAKIQGPQYEQYF. CDR3 bases: TGCAGTGCAAAGATACAGGGACCCCAGTACGAGCAGTACTTC.